Below, 2 T cell receptor beta chains from the same sample are listed, as sequenced in a study of cytomegalovirus exposure and HLA in healthy donors (dated by TCRdb to the late 2010s). Libraries came from the immunoSEQ multiplex PCR assay. The multiplex PCR relied on a mix of 60 forward primers for TCR Vbeta segments and 13 reverse primers for TCR Jbeta segments. TCRdb took this table from immuneACCESS and kept in-frame rearrangements with V and J called. Such tables lack part of the clones; where checked against another copy, unresolved V genes explain under half of the gap, and the rest is unexplained. Within this sample are around 92,000 clones, with around four fifths of them counted one time only. The ten largest clones take up 3% to 4% of the sample. The specimen was PBMCs. The receptors were sampled from a female donor in good health and CMV-seropositive.

The V gene is TRBV11-2, the J gene TRBJ2-7; perhaps TRBD1 as D (6 bases). The CDR3 sequence is 18 residues long. Trimming removed 5 bases at V and 3 bases at J, with 26 bases between. In germline, CDR1 is SGHAT, CDR2 FQNNGV. The CDR3 sequence is CASSARPLSPPRGYEQYF. CDR3 nucleotide sequence: TGTGCCAGCAGCGCCCGCCCCCTGTCGCCGCCCAGGGGCTACGAGCAGTACTTC.

The V call is TRBV6-1, the J call TRBJ2-7; the D gene is possibly TRBD1 (6 bases). The CDR3 extends over 15 amino acids. The V and J ends lost 0 bases and 4 bases respectively, with 13 bases between them. Germline V lookup: CDR1 MNHNS, CDR2 SASEGT. CDR3 nucleotides: TGTGCCAGCAGTGAAGCTTCAGGGGCCGGATACGAGCAGTACTTC. Protein product: CASSEASGAGYEQYF.